The rows below give T cell receptor beta chains drawn from one sample of a study of CD8 T cells in ankylosing spondylitis. TCRdb used MiXCR to reprocess the 5' RACE reads, holding one entry per CDR3 protein. The sample records about 130,000 distinct CDR3 sequences, 12% to 15% being singletons. Sample: blood, either unsorted or a sorted T cell fraction (not recorded which). All receptors come from a female donor with ankylosing spondylitis or in good health (not recorded which). Each CDR3 is given with its conserved first and last residue. The D gene is left open where the match is weak. Some rows mark clone size as missing; the rest say once, few, many or name a class of expanded clone.

clone size: .
J gene: TRBJ1-5
D gene: TRBD1
V gene: TRBV4-2
CDR3 protein: CASSRVDRGNQPQHF
CDR3 DNA: TGTGCCAGCAGCCGAGTAGACAGGGGAAATCAGCCCCAGCATTTT

clone size: many
J gene: TRBJ2-1
D gene: .
V gene: TRBV5-1
CDR3 protein: CASSLELVYNEQFF
CDR3 DNA: TGCGCCAGCAGCTTAGAACTAGTGTACAATGAGCAGTTCTTC

clone size: .
J gene: TRBJ1-4
D gene: .
V gene: TRBV7-9
CDR3 protein: CASSSWTNEKLFF
CDR3 DNA: TGTGCCAGCAGCTCGTGGACTAATGAAAAACTGTTTTTT

clone size: many
J gene: TRBJ2-1
D gene: TRBD2
V gene: TRBV15
CDR3 protein: CATSRAWGLAGDHEQFF
CDR3 DNA: TGTGCCACCAGCAGGGCTTGGGGCCTAGCGGGAGACCATGAGCAGTTCTTC

clone size: few
J gene: TRBJ1-1
D gene: .
V gene: TRBV5-1
CDR3 protein: CASSNPTRARNTEAFF
CDR3 DNA: TGCGCCAGCAGCAATCCTACACGGGCCCGGAACACTGAAGCTTTCTTT

clone size: .
J gene: TRBJ1-5
D gene: .
V gene: TRBV19
CDR3 protein: CASRTLEGLSRSNQPQHF
CDR3 DNA: TGTGCCAGTAGGACCTTAGAAGGGCTGTCCCGAAGCAATCAGCCCCAGCATTTT

clone size: many
J gene: TRBJ1-4
D gene: .
V gene: TRBV18
CDR3 protein: CASSPTGGEKLFF
CDR3 DNA: TGTGCCAGCTCACCAACGGGTGGGGAAAAACTGTTTTTT

clone size: many
J gene: TRBJ2-1
D gene: TRBD1
V gene: TRBV6-1
CDR3 protein: CASSGQGGSYNEQFF
CDR3 DNA: TGTGCCAGCAGTGGACAGGGGGGGTCCTACAATGAGCAGTTCTTC

clone size: few
J gene: TRBJ2-7
D gene: .
V gene: TRBV28
CDR3 protein: CASSLSQGRNEQYF
CDR3 DNA: TGTGCCAGCAGTTTGTCCCAGGGTAGGAACGAGCAGTACTTC

clone size: .
J gene: TRBJ2-3
D gene: TRBD2
V gene: TRBV6-2/TRBV6-3
CDR3 protein: CASSPLWGTSGSDTQYF
CDR3 DNA: TGTGCCAGCAGTCCTCTCTGGGGGACTAGCGGGTCAGATACGCAGTATTTT

clone size: many
J gene: TRBJ2-1
D gene: .
V gene: TRBV20-1
CDR3 protein: CSQSQGNEQFF
CDR3 DNA: TGCAGCCAAAGTCAGGGAAATGAGCAGTTCTTC

clone size: .
J gene: TRBJ2-5
D gene: TRBD1
V gene: TRBV7-9
CDR3 protein: CASSLGGRGLETQYF
CDR3 DNA: TGTGCCAGCAGCTTAGGAGGCAGGGGGCTAGAGACCCAGTACTTC

clone size: .
J gene: TRBJ2-1
D gene: .
V gene: TRBV29-1
CDR3 protein: CSVERVDEQFF
CDR3 DNA: TGCAGCGTTGAAAGGGTGGATGAGCAGTTCTTC

clone size: few
J gene: TRBJ2-7
D gene: .
V gene: TRBV20-1
CDR3 protein: CSARDRGWAYF
CDR3 DNA: TGCAGTGCTAGAGATCGCGGGTGGGCGTACTTC

clone size: many
J gene: TRBJ2-7
D gene: TRBD2
V gene: TRBV12-3/TRBV12-4
CDR3 protein: CASSLAEGLAGLNSYEQYF
CDR3 DNA: TGTGCCAGCAGTTTAGCGGAGGGACTAGCGGGGCTCAACTCCTACGAGCAGTACTTC

clone size: many
J gene: TRBJ1-1
D gene: TRBD1
V gene: TRBV29-1
CDR3 protein: CSVHLGTALNTEAFF
CDR3 DNA: TGCAGCGTGCACCTCGGGACAGCCCTGAACACTGAAGCTTTCTTT

clone size: many
J gene: TRBJ2-2
D gene: .
V gene: TRBV12-3/TRBV12-4
CDR3 protein: CASTLGKTGELFF
CDR3 DNA: TGTGCCAGCACCCTGGGAAAAACCGGGGAGCTGTTTTTT

clone size: .
J gene: TRBJ2-3
D gene: .
V gene: TRBV28
CDR3 protein: CASKGRHTDTQYF
CDR3 DNA: TGTGCCAGCAAGGGGAGACACACAGATACGCAGTATTTT

clone size: few
J gene: TRBJ2-5
D gene: .
V gene: TRBV5-1
CDR3 protein: CASSPGPTQETQYF
CDR3 DNA: TGCGCCAGCAGCCCCGGACCGACCCAAGAGACCCAGTACTTC

clone size: few
J gene: TRBJ2-7
D gene: .
V gene: TRBV10-2
CDR3 protein: CASSGRLGWWPYEQYF
CDR3 DNA: TGCGCCAGCAGTGGACGGCTTGGGTGGTGGCCTTACGAGCAGTACTTC

clone size: .
J gene: TRBJ2-1
D gene: .
V gene: TRBV19
CDR3 protein: CASSIRGQGNNEQFF
CDR3 DNA: TGTGCCAGTAGTATCAGAGGGCAGGGGAACAATGAGCAGTTCTTC

clone size: many
J gene: TRBJ1-1
D gene: .
V gene: TRBV29-1
CDR3 protein: CSVVQGAQGSAFF
CDR3 DNA: TGCAGCGTTGTACAAGGAGCCCAGGGGAGTGCTTTCTTT

clone size: few
J gene: TRBJ2-7
D gene: .
V gene: TRBV20-1
CDR3 protein: CSASGDTGAYEQYF
CDR3 DNA: TGCAGTGCTAGCGGGGATACAGGCGCCTACGAGCAGTACTTC

clone size: .
J gene: TRBJ2-6
D gene: .
V gene: TRBV12-3/TRBV12-4
CDR3 protein: CASSLRGSGANVPTF
CDR3 DNA: TGTGCCAGCAGTTTAAGGGGGTCTGGGGCCAACGTCCCGACTTTC

clone size: few
J gene: TRBJ1-5
D gene: .
V gene: TRBV20-1
CDR3 protein: CSATGGLQPNQPQHF
CDR3 DNA: TGCAGTGCCACTGGGGGTTTACAGCCCAATCAGCCCCAGCATTTT

clone size: .
J gene: TRBJ1-2
D gene: .
V gene: TRBV24-1
CDR3 protein: CATSDRGSSYGYTF
CDR3 DNA: TGTGCCACCAGTGATCGAGGATCCTCCTATGGCTACACCTTC

clone size: many
J gene: TRBJ2-7
D gene: TRBD2
V gene: TRBV5-1
CDR3 protein: CASSLGGLGDHEQYF
CDR3 DNA: TGCGCCAGCAGCTTGGGCGGACTAGGGGACCACGAGCAGTACTTC

clone size: many
J gene: TRBJ2-2
D gene: .
V gene: TRBV29-1
CDR3 protein: CSVAGTLNTGELFF
CDR3 DNA: TGCAGCGTGGCCGGGACTTTGAACACCGGGGAGCTGTTTTTT

clone size: .
J gene: TRBJ2-1
D gene: .
V gene: TRBV6-5
CDR3 protein: CASSYSGARGVYNEQFF
CDR3 DNA: TGTGCCAGCAGTTACTCAGGGGCGAGGGGGGTATACAATGAGCAGTTCTTC

clone size: .
J gene: TRBJ2-7
D gene: TRBD1
V gene: TRBV5-1
CDR3 protein: CASSVAGTGGSYEQYF
CDR3 DNA: TGCGCCAGCAGCGTAGCTGGGACAGGGGGCAGCTACGAGCAGTACTTC

clone size: .
J gene: TRBJ2-7
D gene: TRBD2
V gene: TRBV7-2
CDR3 protein: CASSGGPSGTYEQYF
CDR3 DNA: TGTGCCAGCAGCGGTGGGCCTAGCGGGACCTACGAGCAGTACTTC